A single sample gave rise to the 19 T cell receptor beta chains below, sequenced in a study of neoadjuvant anti-PD-1 for oral cavity cancer. TCRdb's copy holds only in-frame clones and misses some; the assay was immunoSEQ multiplex PCR. This table holds tens of thousands of clones, 75% to 80% found once. Time point reported: after neoadjuvant nivolumab, at surgical resection. The specimen comprised PBMCs, sampled after nivolumab (anti-PD-1) treatment. The receptors here all came from a person aged 35-80 years with oral cavity squamous cell carcinoma.

V is TRBV7-8 and J is TRBJ1-6; the D is unclear. Trimming removed 3 bases at V and 7 bases at J, with 13 bases between. Germline V gives CDR1 SGHVS, CDR2 FQNEAQ. The CDR3 spans 15 residues. The CDR3 reads CASSFTYALNSPLHF. The CDR3, as DNA: TGTGCCAGCAGCTTCACATATGCCTTGAATTCACCCCTCCACTTT.

The CDR3 here is CASSFSQGEAFF. The DNA of the CDR3 is TGTGCCAGCAGTTTCTCTCAGGGGGAAGCTTTCTTT. V usage is TRBV25-1 and J usage is TRBJ1-1; TRBD1 is a possible D gene (6 bases). CDR1 and CDR2 (germline): MGHDK, SYGVNS. The V end was cut by 5 bases, the J end by 8 bases, with 12 bases between. The CDR3 covers 12 residues.

The V call is TRBV2, the J call TRBJ1-1; 8 bases are a match to TRBD1. With V trimmed by 5 bases and J by 1 base, 6 bases remained unmatched. Per the germline V gene, CDR1 is SNHLY and CDR2 is FYNNEI. The CDR3 is 15 residues long. CDR3 in DNA: TGTGCCAGCAGTTGGCAGGGGGCGGGGAACACTGAAGCTTTCTTT. Amino acids: CASSWQGAGNTEAFF.

As regards this clone: Relative to the germline gene, one junction end is altered; a read error may explain this. The chain couples TRBV30 to TRBJ1-1, with D unresolved. The CDR3 loop spans 11 amino acids. Germline CDR1 is GTSNPN and CDR2 is SVGIG (reference sequence). The CDR3, as DNA: TGTGCCTGGATGACCCGAGGCCGTAATTCCTTT. Translated, it gives CAWMTRGRNSF.

CDR3 sequence: CASSLSRGYEQYF. The CDR3, as DNA: TGTGCCAGCAGCTTAAGCAGGGGCTACGAGCAGTACTTC. The rearrangement joins TRBV11-2 to TRBJ2-7, with a weak D call TRBD1 (6 bases). Trimming removed 2 bases at V and 3 bases at J, with 8 bases between. The CDR3 runs 13 residues. Per the germline V gene, CDR1 is SGHAT and CDR2 is FQNNGV.

This clone came up once. V gene TRBV12-5 combines with J gene TRBJ1-1, with no clear D. Looked up from germline, CDR1 is LGHNT and CDR2 is FRNRAP. The CDR3 sequence is 15 residues long. V shed 1 base and J shed 3 bases, with 12 bases lying between them. As DNA, the CDR3 is TGTGCTAGTGGTTTGGGGCCCCCGGAGGACACTGAAGCTTTCTTT. Protein product: CASGLGPPEDTEAFF.

The chain couples TRBV6-1 to TRBJ1-2, with 7 bases fitting TRBD1. V lost 8 bases and J lost 6; bases outside the gene matches: 9. CDR1 and CDR2 (germline): MNHNS, SASEGT. There are 13 residues in the CDR3. The CDR3 region is CASGDRVVHGYTF. CDR3 nucleotide sequence: TGTGCCAGCGGCGACAGGGTGGTTCATGGCTACACCTTC.

As to this clone: At one end the junction does not follow the germline gene, possibly because of a read error. The chain employs TRBV4-2 and TRBJ2-7; the match to TRBD1 covers 10 bases. CDR3 length: 14 residues. The germline CDR1 and CDR2 sequences are LGHNA and YNFKEQ. The CDR3: CVSSQGQGTYEQYF. DNA for the CDR3: TGTGTCAGCAGCCAGGGACAGGGGACCTACGAGCAGTACTTC.

This clone has only one observation. In DNA, the CDR3 is TGCGCCAGCAGCCAAGTTACCGGGGAGACCCAGTACTTC. Protein: CASSQVTGETQYF. The V call is TRBV4-1, the J call TRBJ2-5; D unresolved. Looked up from germline, CDR1 is MGHRA and CDR2 is YSYEKL. The CDR3 covers 13 residues. V lost 1 base and J lost 5, with 8 bases in between.

This chain joins TRBV9 and TRBJ2-2; the D gene is possibly TRBD2 (5 bases). Germline V gives CDR1 SGDLS, CDR2 YYNGEE. The CDR3 extends over 15 amino acids. V was clipped by 4 bases and J by 6 bases, with 16 bases between them. The CDR3 region has the DNA TGTGCCAGCAGCCCAACGAGCGGTCAGGCCGGGGAGCTGTTTTTT. Encoded protein: CASSPTSGQAGELFF. Full variable domain (remainder filled in from reference TRBV9 and TRBJ2-2): DSGVTQTPKHLITATGQRVTLRCSPRSGDLSVYWYQQSLDQGLQFLIQYYNGEERAKGNILERFSAQQFPDLHSELNLSSLELGDSALYFCASSPTSGQAGELFFGEGSRLTVL.

The V and J genes are TRBV11-3 and TRBJ1-1; TRBD1 might be the D (5 bases). V lost 5 bases and J 4 bases, leaving 11 bases between the germline ends. CDR3 length: 13 residues. CDR1 is SGHNT, CDR2 YENEEA, per germline. This chain's CDR3 is CASSRREGTEAFF. The CDR3 DNA follows: TGTGCCAGCAGCCGCAGGGAGGGCACTGAAGCTTTCTTT.

The genes are TRBV18 and TRBJ2-5; D possibly corresponds to TRBD2 (6 bases). CDR3 length: 17 amino acids. V was cut by 1 base and J by 4 bases, with 19 bases left in between. Germline V gene data show CDR1 as KGHSH and CDR2 as LQKENI. The CDR3 region is CASSPRPGLPRAETQYF. The CDR3 bases are TGTGCCAGCTCACCACGGCCGGGACTCCCACGAGCAGAGACCCAGTACTTC. Complete variable domain (other parts from reference TRBV18 and TRBJ2-5): NAGVMQNPRHLVRRRGQEARLRCSPMKGHSHVYWYRQLPEEGLKFMVYLQKENIIDESGMPKERFSAEFPKEGPSILRIQQVVRGDSAAYFCASSPRPGLPRAETQYFGPGTRLLVL.

This clone occurred once. The chain has TRBV14 and TRBJ1-5; D not certain. V was shortened by 1 base and J by 4 bases, with 5 bases between the two germline ends. The V gene's germline CDR1 is SGHDN and CDR2 FVKESK. This CDR3 comprises 13 residues. The CDR3 here is CASSQVHNQPQHF. DNA of the CDR3: TGTGCCAGCAGCCAAGTTCATAATCAGCCCCAGCATTTT.

This clone appeared a single time. This chain connects TRBV14 to TRBJ2-7, with a possible D match to TRBD1 (6 bases). The length of the CDR3 is 15 residues. CDR1 SGHDN and CDR2 FVKESK come from the germline V gene. With 1 base removed from V and 0 bases from J, the gap between germline ends came to 10 bases. The DNA for the CDR3 is TGTGCCAGCAGCCAAGTGAGGGGGAGCTCCTACGAGCAGTACTTC. As protein: CASSQVRGSSYEQYF.

The chain employs TRBV6-6 and TRBJ1-2, with a weak D call TRBD1 (6 bases). Germline V gene sequence: CDR1 MNHNY, CDR2 SVGAGI (reference sequence). The CDR3 spans 15 residues. Trimming shortened V by 6 bases and J by 0 bases, and 14 bases separated the two germline ends. CDR3 residues: CASRHRDTANYGYTF. The CDR3 bases are TGTGCCAGCAGACATAGGGACACAGCTAACTATGGCTACACCTTC.

J is TRBJ1-5 and V is TRBV19; maybe TRBD1 (5 bases). The germline CDR1 and CDR2 sequences are LNHDA and SQIVND (reference sequence). This CDR3 contains 15 residues. V was clipped by 1 base and J by 7 bases, with 14 bases between them. In DNA form, the CDR3 reads TGTGCCAGTAGTATAGGGGGCTTCACGGGGCAGCCCCAGCATTTT. This gives the protein CASSIGGFTGQPQHF. The full variable domain, with the rest looked up from reference TRBV19 and TRBJ1-5, is DGGITQSPKYLFRKEGQNVTLSCEQNLNHDAMYWYRQDPGQGLRLIYYSQIVNDFQKGDIAEGYSVSREKKESFPLTVTSAQKNPTAFYLCASSIGGFTGQPQHFGDGTRLSIL.

The CDR3 protein is CASSEGGDDPSYEQYF. The CDR3 DNA sequence: TGCGCCAGCAGTGAAGGAGGGGACGACCCCTCCTACGAGCAGTACTTC. The rearrangement joins TRBV10-1 to TRBJ2-7; D is perhaps TRBD2 (6 bases). The germline gives CDR1 WNHNN, CDR2 SYGVQD (reference sequence). The CDR3 totals 16 residues. Deletions cut 3 bases from V and 0 bases from J, with 15 bases between.

This rearrangement joins TRBV11-2 to TRBJ1-1; no clear D. The CDR3 totals 13 residues. Germline lookup yields CDR1 SGHAT and CDR2 FQNNGV. V was pared by 3 bases and J by 6 bases, with 11 bases between. The DNA for the CDR3 is TGTGCCAGCAGCTTTAACGTCGGCGCTGAAGCTTTCTTT. Its protein is CASSFNVGAEAFF.

The gene calls are TRBV6-5 and TRBJ2-5, with D unresolved. The CDR3 is made up of 15 amino acids. The germline V and J ends were trimmed by 6 bases and 5 bases, with 19 bases remaining between them. The germline V gene encodes CDR1 MNHEY and CDR2 SVGAGI. CDR3 region: CASSSLAAPFETQYF. The CDR3 bases are TGTGCCAGCAGCTCCTTGGCGGCCCCTTTTGAGACCCAGTACTTC.